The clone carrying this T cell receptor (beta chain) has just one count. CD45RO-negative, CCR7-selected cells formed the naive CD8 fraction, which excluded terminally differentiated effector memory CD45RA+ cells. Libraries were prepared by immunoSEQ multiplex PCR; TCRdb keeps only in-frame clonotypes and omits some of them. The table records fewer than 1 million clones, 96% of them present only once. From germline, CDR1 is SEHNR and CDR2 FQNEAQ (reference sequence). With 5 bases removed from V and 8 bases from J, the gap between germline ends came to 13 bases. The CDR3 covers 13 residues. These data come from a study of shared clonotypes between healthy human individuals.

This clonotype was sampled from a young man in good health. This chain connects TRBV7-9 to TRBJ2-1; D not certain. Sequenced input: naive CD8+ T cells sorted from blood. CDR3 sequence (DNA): TGTGCCAGCAGCCGAACTACCTCGGATGAGCAGTTCTTC. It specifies CASSRTTSDEQFF.